Each of the 6 T cell receptor beta chains below was sequenced from the same sample in a study of metastatic and nonmetastatic thyroid tumors. Nobody among the patients had been given any treatment before thyroid surgery. Using MiXCR, TCRdb reanalyzed the PCR reads. The sample carries under 9,000 clones, about 40% recorded once. Material: tumor tissue. Source of these receptors: a male donor with papillary thyroid cancer or a benign thyroid nodule (not recorded which). Some clones in this sample may be carry-over from other donors' samples.

The rearrangement links TRBV30 to TRBJ1-1; no clear D. Germline lookup yields CDR1 GTSNPN and CDR2 SVGIG (reference sequence). V was clipped by 3 bases and J by 1 base, with 9 bases between them. The CDR3 is 13 amino acids. This CDR3 reads CAWSRQPNTEAFF. DNA for the CDR3: TGTGCCTGGAGCCGTCAACCGAACACTGAAGCTTTCTTT.

This clone qualifies as medium-sized. This sequence joins TRBV12-3 or TRBV12-4 and TRBJ1-2; the match to TRBD1 covers 7 bases. V lost 7 bases, J lost 4 bases, and 3 bases stayed unmatched. This CDR3 is 12 amino acids long. CDR3 amino acids: CASTRQGYGYTF. CDR3 bases: TGTGCCAGCACCCGACAGGGCTATGGCTACACCTTC.

This clone was detected only a few times. The chain uses TRBV11-1 and TRBJ2-7; D is perhaps TRBD1 or TRBD2 (5 bases each). This CDR3 is 13 amino acids long. Germline values: CDR1 SGHAT, CDR2 FQDESV (reference sequence). The germline V and J ends were trimmed by 4 bases and 6 bases, with 13 bases remaining between them. The chain's CDR3 is CASSSGTVVEQYF. CDR3 nucleotides: TGTGCCAGCAGCTCCGGGACCGTTGTCGAGCAGTACTTC.

CDR3 region: CASRGGQVYEQYF. The CDR3 nucleotides read TGTGCCAGCAGGGGCGGACAGGTCTACGAGCAGTACTTC. The chain recombines TRBV12-3 or TRBV12-4 with TRBJ2-7; 7 positions agree with TRBD1. V shed 6 bases, J shed 3 bases, and the junction held 5 bases outside the gene matches. This CDR3 is built from 13 residues.

This clone rates as medium-sized (0.01 to 0.1%). V gene TRBV10-3 combines with J gene TRBJ2-6; tentatively, D is TRBD2 (6 bases). There are 17 residues in the CDR3. The V end lost 2 bases, the J end lost 0 bases, and 11 bases lay between the germline ends. Germline CDR1 and CDR2: ENHRY and SYGVKD. This CDR3 is CAISEGPTSSGANVLTF. The CDR3 DNA is TGTGCCATCAGTGAGGGACCGACTAGCTCTGGGGCCAACGTCCTGACTTTC.

The table lists this clone with a few counts. The J gene is TRBJ2-7, the V gene TRBV12-3 or TRBV12-4, with 9 bases identical to TRBD1. The trim removed 7 bases at V and 7 bases at J, leaving 8 bases unmatched. CDR3 length: 13 residues. In DNA form, the CDR3 reads TGTGCCAGCAAGCGGACAGGGGCGGGAGAGCAGTACTTC. Protein product: CASKRTGAGEQYF.